This paragraph reports one T cell receptor (beta chain). V lost 5 bases to trimming and J lost 5 bases; unmatched junction nucleotides: 9. The germline gives CDR1 MNHEY, CDR2 SMNVEV (reference sequence). The CDR3 covers 16 residues. Peripheral blood came from all dose cohorts at three timepoints. This sample was included in a study of OX40 agonist ivuxolimab in advanced cancers. Generated by immunoSEQ multiplex PCR, the TCRdb table keeps only in-frame clones and is missing some. Of under 45,000 clones in the sample, around 70% were seen once. The sample consisted of CD4+ or CD8+ T cells sorted from blood, taken in a trial of the OX40 agonist ivuxolimab. The rearrangement uses TRBV27 and TRBJ1-4; 9 nucleotides match TRBD1. The TCR was taken from an adult with an advanced solid tumor such as melanoma, head and neck, liver or kidney cancer. The CDR3 protein is CASSPTGGARNEKLFF. CDR3 DNA sequence: TGTGCCAGCAGTCCCACAGGGGGCGCCCGAAATGAAAAACTGTTTTTT. Drawing the rest from reference TRBV27 and TRBJ1-4, the complete variable domain is EAQVTQNPRYLITVTGKKLTVTCSQNMNHEYMSWYRQDPGLGLRQIYYSMNVEVTDKGDVPEGYKVSRKEKRNFPLILESPSPNQTSLYFCASSPTGGARNEKLFFGSGTQLSVL.